The source of this T cell receptor beta chain is a study of CD8+ T cells in alopecia areata. As for the study in general: The study gave treated patients oral tofacitinib at 5 to 10 mg twice daily.

The treatment denotes: oral pan-JAK inhibitor, 5-10 mg twice daily. CDR1 and CDR2 from the germline V gene are SGHRS and YFSETQ. CDR3 length equals 14 residues. Trimming left V 0 bases short and J 4 bases short, with 9 bases between. Concerning this clone itself: What it binds is unknown.

General study points: Scalp clonality and expanded CD8+ clones among the top 100 showed significant decreases with tofacitinib. Possibly because of HLA-related factors, TCR sharing was less clear across patients than in mice.

Following RNA extraction, reverse transcription yielded cDNA that acted as the sequencing template. Some clones are missing from TCRdb's copy, which holds only in-frame ones; the method was immunoSEQ multiplex PCR. Of under 250,000 clones in the sample, about 50% were seen once. The sequence was obtained from a human donor with alopecia areata. V is TRBV5-1 and J is TRBJ2-3; D tentatively fits TRBD1 or TRBD2 (5 bases each). The material was CD4+ T cells sorted from blood, obtained at week 4, from a patient treated with tofacitinib. CDR3 protein: CASSLGGVADTQYF. In nucleotides, the CDR3 is TGCGCCAGCAGCTTGGGAGGGGTGGCAGATACGCAGTATTTT.